Listed below are T cell receptor beta chains from one sample, sequenced in a study of T cell responses to AZD1222 COVID-19 vaccine. Generated by immunoSEQ multiplex PCR, the TCRdb table keeps only in-frame clones and is missing some. This sample has 80,000 or so clones, with roughly 90% found just once. The source was peripheral blood, collected 28 days after the second AZD1222 dose. These receptor sequences come from an adult who received the AZD1222 COVID-19 vaccine. The CDR3 runs from the conserved cysteine through the conserved F or W. The order of the fields is clone size, J gene, CDR3 length, V gene, D gene, CDR3 DNA, CDR3 protein. The D gene is left open where the match is weak. The size field is filled for only some rows; it gives once, few, many or a size class.

NA	TRBJ2-1	13	TRBV27	NA	TGTGCCAGCAGGCGATTAGACGTCTATGAGCAGTTCTTC	CASRRLDVYEQFF
NA	TRBJ1-2	15	TRBV27	TRBD1	TGTGCCAGCAGTAGGGCCGGACAGGGCTTGGATGGCTACACCTTC	CASSRAGQGLDGYTF
once	TRBJ1-5	13	TRBV5-1	NA	TGCGCCAGCAGCCGGGACGGTAATCAGCCCCAGCATTTT	CASSRDGNQPQHF
NA	TRBJ1-1	15	TRBV5-1	NA	TGCGCCAGCGGACCAGAAACAGGGCGAATAACTGAAGCTTTCTTT	CASGPETGRITEAFF
NA	TRBJ1-3	14	TRBV11-2	TRBD1	TGTGCCAGCAGCTTCGGCGGGACAGTAAACACCATATATTTT	CASSFGGTVNTIYF
NA	TRBJ2-4	14	TRBV6-5	NA	TGTGCCAGCAGTCCCGGGGTGGCCAAAAACATTCAGTACTTC	CASSPGVAKNIQYF
NA	TRBJ2-2	17	TRBV7-8	TRBD1	TGTGCCAGCAGCGCCCGGGACAGGGGGCGAAACACCGGGGAGCTGTTTTTT	CASSARDRGRNTGELFF
NA	TRBJ2-3	13	TRBV27	NA	TGTGCCAGCAGACTAAGGATCACAGATACGCAGTATTTT	CASRLRITDTQYF
once	TRBJ2-7	13	TRBV5-1	NA	TGCGCCAGCAGGCCCACTAACTCCTACGAGCAGTACTTC	CASRPTNSYEQYF
NA	TRBJ2-7	16	TRBV6-5	NA	TGTGCCAGCAGTTACACCGGCAGTATAAGCTCCTACGAGCAGTACTTC	CASSYTGSISSYEQYF
NA	TRBJ1-1	11	TRBV30	NA	TGTGCCTGGACATTGAACACTGAAGCTTTCTTT	CAWTLNTEAFF
NA	TRBJ2-7	11	TRBV28	NA	TGTGCCAGCAGCTACCAGTACGAGCAGTACTTC	CASSYQYEQYF
NA	TRBJ2-1	20	TRBV15	TRBD2	TGTGCCACCAGCAGGCTAGGGGGCGGTAGCGGGAGGGGAGGCTACAATGAGCAGTTCTTC	CATSRLGGGSGRGGYNEQFF
NA	TRBJ2-7	12	TRBV6-2/TRBV6-3	NA	TGTGCCAGCAGTTCCAGCGGTTACGAGCAGTACTTC	CASSSSGYEQYF
NA	TRBJ2-2	15	TRBV6-1	NA	TGTGCCAGCAGTGAAACCCGACAGAACACCGGGGAGCTGTTTTTT	CASSETRQNTGELFF
NA	TRBJ1-6	16	TRBV4-1	NA	TGCGCCAGCAGCCAAGATCGCGAGACAGACAATTCACCCCTCCACTTT	CASSQDRETDNSPLHF
NA	TRBJ2-3	16	TRBV4-3	NA	TGCGCCAGCAGCCAATCAAACGATGGGGAACCAGATACGCAGTATTTT	CASSQSNDGEPDTQYF
few	TRBJ1-5	14	TRBV27	NA	TGTGCCAGCAGTTTCTCCCATAGCAATCAGCCCCAGCATTTT	CASSFSHSNQPQHF
NA	TRBJ2-1	13	TRBV6-2/TRBV6-3	NA	TGTGCCAGCAGTTACAGGGGCTGGAATGAGCAGTTCTTC	CASSYRGWNEQFF
NA	TRBJ1-1	11	TRBV29-1	NA	TGCAGCGCGGCGGTTGAGGGTGAAGCTTTCTTT	CSAAVEGEAFF
once	TRBJ1-3	12	TRBV27	NA	TGTGCCAGCAAAAGCCCAGGAAACACCATATATTTT	CASKSPGNTIYF
NA	TRBJ2-1	15	TRBV7-9	TRBD2	TGTGCCAGCAGCCTAAGGGAGCGGGGCTACAATGAGCAGTTCTTC	CASSLRERGYNEQFF
NA	TRBJ2-2	16	TRBV18	NA	TGTGCCAGCTCACCTACCATAGACAGGAACACCGGGGAGCTGTTTTTT	CASSPTIDRNTGELFF
NA	TRBJ1-6	15	TRBV27	TRBD1	TGTGCCAGCAGACGCCCCGGGACAGGGGAATCACCCCTCCACTTT	CASRRPGTGESPLHF
NA	TRBJ1-2	13	TRBV6-5	NA	TGTGCCAGCACCCCACGGAGTTTCTATGGCTACACCTTC	CASTPRSFYGYTF
NA	TRBJ1-1	14	TRBV28	NA	TGTGCCAGCAGTATAACAGGTGTGAACACTGAAGCTTTCTTT	CASSITGVNTEAFF
NA	TRBJ1-5	16	TRBV7-9	NA	TGTGCCAGCAGCCCCACCGGGGGGGATAGCAATCAGCCCCAGCATTTT	CASSPTGGDSNQPQHF
NA	TRBJ2-3	20	TRBV14	TRBD2	TGTGCCAGCAGCCATACCCTCCCGGGACTAGCGGGAGGGGCCACAGATACGCAGTATTTT	CASSHTLPGLAGGATDTQYF
NA	TRBJ1-2	16	TRBV5-1	TRBD1	TGCGCCAGCAGCTTGGGAAAGGGACAGAAATTCTATGGCTACACCTTC	CASSLGKGQKFYGYTF
NA	TRBJ1-5	16	TRBV2	NA	TGTGCCAGCAGTCTCTTTCGGCAGGTTAGCAATCAGCCCCAGCATTTT	CASSLFRQVSNQPQHF